This passage covers 8 T cell receptor beta chains from one sample sequenced in a study of control samples from healthy donors and cancer patients. Assay used: immunoSEQ multiplex PCR; TCRdb lists only in-frame clones, some missing. The table lists about 200,000 clones. The sample comprised blood. The receptor source for this set is a woman aged 25 to 39 in good health.

J is TRBJ1-5 and V is TRBV12-3 or TRBV12-4; D gene uncertain. Trimming took 6 bases from V and 6 from J, leaving 12 bases between them. The CDR3 runs 13 residues. For the CDR3, the DNA is TGTGCCAGCAGCGGGCCTGGCCCTCAGCCCCAGCATTTT. This encodes CASSGPGPQPQHF.

The chain joins TRBV5-1 to TRBJ1-2; D gene ambiguous. This CDR3 comprises 12 residues. Looked up from germline, CDR1 is SGHRS and CDR2 is YFSETQ. V was pared by 3 bases and J by 1 base, with 4 bases between. CDR3: CASSSDNYGYTF. The CDR3 DNA reads as TGCGCCAGCAGCTCGGATAACTATGGCTACACCTTC.

The genes are TRBV9 and TRBJ2-7; TRBD1 agrees at 7 bases. The germline CDR1 and CDR2 sequences are SGDLS and YYNGEE. CDR3 length: 14 amino acids. V lost 0 bases to trimming and J lost 2 bases; unmatched junction nucleotides: 2. DNA for the CDR3: TGTGCCAGCAGCGTAGGCCAGGGGGCCTACGAGCAGTACTTC. This codes for CASSVGQGAYEQYF.

The rearrangement joins TRBV7-2 to TRBJ1-5; a possible D gene is TRBD1 (5 bases). Germline loops: CDR1 SGHTA, CDR2 FQGNSA. V lost 3 bases and J lost 3, with 12 bases in between. The CDR3 covers 15 residues. Here the CDR3 reads CASSLDNFYNQPQHF. The CDR3 DNA reads TGTGCCAGCAGCTTGGACAACTTTTACAATCAGCCCCAGCATTTT.

This sequence joins TRBV7-6 and TRBJ1-4; D perhaps matches TRBD1 (5 bases). Germline CDR1 is SGHVS and CDR2 is FNYEAQ. Between the trimmed V and J ends, which lost 0 bases and 8 bases, there was a span of 13 bases. This CDR3 spans 15 amino acids. The CDR3 region is CASSLARGVGEKLFF. CDR3 sequence (DNA): TGTGCCAGCAGCTTAGCAAGGGGTGTGGGGGAAAAACTGTTTTTT.

This chain joins TRBV5-4 and TRBJ2-7; D perhaps matches TRBD2 (6 bases). Germline V CDR1 and CDR2: SGHNT, YYREEE (reference sequence). CDR3 size: 16 residues. Trimming took off 0 bases at V and 4 bases at J, with 17 bases between the two ends. The CDR3 reads CASSLDLARAGYEQYF. In DNA, the CDR3 is TGTGCCAGCAGCTTGGATCTGGCCAGGGCGGGATACGAGCAGTACTTC.

J is TRBJ1-1 and V is TRBV27, with 7 nucleotides matching TRBD1. Germline V gene lookup returns CDR1 MNHEY and CDR2 SMNVEV (reference sequence). This CDR3 comprises 16 residues. V dropped 1 base and J dropped 4; count of bases not matched to a gene: 9. The CDR3 DNA reads TGTGCCAGCAGTTTATATTCCTATCGGGACAGCACTGAAGCTTTCTTT. Its translation is CASSLYSYRDSTEAFF.

The chain has TRBV18 and TRBJ2-7; 11 positions match TRBD2. This CDR3 is 14 amino acids long. Germline CDR1 is KGHSH and CDR2 is LQKENI. V lost 5 bases and J lost 4; bases outside the gene matches: 4. Here the CDR3 reads CASSVAGGNYEQYF. The CDR3 coding sequence is TGTGCCAGCTCAGTAGCGGGGGGGAATTACGAGCAGTACTTC.